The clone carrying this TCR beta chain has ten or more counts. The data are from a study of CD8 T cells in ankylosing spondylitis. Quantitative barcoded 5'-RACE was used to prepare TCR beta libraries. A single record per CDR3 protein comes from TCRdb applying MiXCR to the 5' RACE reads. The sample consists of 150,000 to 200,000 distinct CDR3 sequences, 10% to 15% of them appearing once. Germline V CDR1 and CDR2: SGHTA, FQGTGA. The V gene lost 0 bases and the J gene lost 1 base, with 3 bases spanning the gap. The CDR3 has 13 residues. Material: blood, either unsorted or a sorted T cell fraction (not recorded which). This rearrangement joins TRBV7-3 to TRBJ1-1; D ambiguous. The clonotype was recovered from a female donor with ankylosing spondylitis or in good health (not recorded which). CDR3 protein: CASSLTGNTEAFF. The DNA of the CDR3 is TGTGCCAGCAGCTTAACGGGGAACACTGAAGCTTTCTTT.